This T cell receptor beta chain was found in a study of CD8 T cells in ankylosing spondylitis. Study results and caveats: Seemingly distinctive of ankylosing spondylitis blood was a TCR beta motif formed by eight highly homologous variants. Matched ankylosing spondylitis synovial fluid reportedly showed significant enrichment of disease-linked clones.

Making the TCR beta libraries involved quantitative 5'-RACE with molecular barcodes. TCRdb re-analysed the 5' RACE reads in MiXCR, keeping a single row per CDR3 protein. The repertoire has 250,000 or so distinct CDR3 sequences, about 10% of them found once; the top ten carry around 7%. With 7 bases removed from V and 2 bases from J, the gap between germline ends came to 15 bases. This CDR3 has 14 residues. Germline-derived CDR1 and CDR2 are MNHNS and SASEGT. Comment on this clonotype: Its target is not known.

This rearrangement joins TRBV6-1 to TRBJ2-7, with D perhaps matching TRBD2 (7 bases). The specimen sequenced was blood, either unsorted or a sorted T cell fraction (not recorded which). The clonotype comes from a male donor with ankylosing spondylitis or in good health (not recorded which). CDR3 sequence (DNA): TGTGCCAGCATCAAACGGGGGGCCCCCTACGAGCAGTACTTC. The encoded protein is CASIKRGAPYEQYF.